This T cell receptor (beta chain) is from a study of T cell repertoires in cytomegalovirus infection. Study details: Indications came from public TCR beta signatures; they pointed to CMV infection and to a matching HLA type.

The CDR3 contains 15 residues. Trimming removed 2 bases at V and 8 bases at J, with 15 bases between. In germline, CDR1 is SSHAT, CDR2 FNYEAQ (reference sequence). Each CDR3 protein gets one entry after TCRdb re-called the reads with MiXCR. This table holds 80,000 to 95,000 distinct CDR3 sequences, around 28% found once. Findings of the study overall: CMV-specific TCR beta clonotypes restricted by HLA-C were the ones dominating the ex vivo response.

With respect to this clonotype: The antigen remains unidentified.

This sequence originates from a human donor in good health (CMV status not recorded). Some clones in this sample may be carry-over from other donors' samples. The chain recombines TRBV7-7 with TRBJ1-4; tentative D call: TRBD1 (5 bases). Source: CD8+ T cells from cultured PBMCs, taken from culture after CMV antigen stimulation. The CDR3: CASSLNGDVGEKLFF. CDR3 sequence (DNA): TGTGCCAGCAGCTTAAACGGGGACGTTGGCGAAAAACTGTTTTTT.